A selection of T cell receptor beta chains follows, all from one sample in a study of blood T cell repertoires in COVID-19. Repertoires were generated with immunoSEQ multiplex PCR, while TCRdb's copy carries only in-frame clones and drops some. The sample yields a few hundred thousand clones, about 87% seen once. The sequenced sample consisted of peripheral blood. These receptors were taken from an older woman with active or convalescent COVID-19. Each CDR3 is given with its conserved first and last residue. A D gene is named only where the DNA matches it firmly. Size tells how often a clone was seen (once, few, many) or the class of an expanded clone, and some rows leave it out.

>NA|12|TRBV18|TRBJ1-1|NA
CASSFRGTEAFF
TGTGCCAGCTCGTTCCGCGGGACTGAAGCTTTCTTT
>NA|15|TRBV3-1/TRBV3-2|TRBJ2-3|TRBD1
CASSPTGASTDTQYF
TGTGCCAGCAGCCCAACAGGGGCTAGCACAGATACGCAGTATTTT
>NA|15|TRBV9|TRBJ1-1|NA
CASSLVRRGNTEAFF
TGTGCCAGCAGCCTGGTTCGGAGAGGGAACACTGAAGCTTTCTTT
>NA|14|TRBV6-5|TRBJ2-3|TRBD1
CASSSGQVVDTQYF
TGTGCCAGCAGTTCGGGACAGGTTGTAGATACGCAGTATTTT
>NA|14|TRBV7-9|TRBJ1-1|NA
CASSLNREGARAFF
TGTGCCAGCAGCTTAAACAGGGAGGGAGCTCGGGCTTTCTTT
>NA|14|TRBV5-4|TRBJ1-1|NA
CASSSAAPNTEAFF
TGTGCCAGCAGCTCGGCGGCCCCGAACACTGAAGCTTTCTTT
>NA|15|TRBV5-1|TRBJ1-4|TRBD1
CASSQKDRGNEKLFF
TGCGCCAGCAGCCAGAAGGACAGGGGAAATGAAAAACTGTTTTTT
>NA|17|TRBV4-3|TRBJ2-5|TRBD2
CASSPGLAGERGETQYF
TGCGCCAGCAGCCCGGGACTAGCGGGGGAGCGGGGGGAGACCCAGTACTTC
>NA|12|TRBV18|TRBJ1-5|NA
CASSPGEGPQHF
TGTGCCAGCTCACCGGGTGAGGGGCCCCAGCATTTT
>NA|14|TRBV27|TRBJ1-2|NA
CASSTLQGLGGYTF
TGTGCCAGCAGCACACTACAGGGTCTGGGTGGCTACACCTTC
>few|12|TRBV18|TRBJ2-5|NA
CASSPLQETQYF
TGTGCCAGCTCACCGCTACAAGAGACCCAGTACTTC
>NA|15|TRBV19|TRBJ2-1|TRBD2
CATTGLVGGYNEQFF
TGTGCCACCACCGGACTAGTCGGGGGCTACAATGAGCAGTTCTTC
>NA|12|TRBV7-9|TRBJ1-6|NA
CASSQGNSPLHF
TGTGCCAGCAGCCAGGGGAATTCACCCCTCCACTTT
>NA|16|TRBV5-4|TRBJ2-1|TRBD2
CASSLAGLAGKNEQFF
TGTGCCAGCAGCTTGGCCGGGCTAGCGGGGAAGAATGAGCAGTTCTTC
>NA|19|TRBV10-3|TRBJ1-6|NA
CAISESGDTDWRNNSPLHF
TGTGCCATCAGTGAGTCGGGGGACACTGATTGGCGGAATAATTCACCCCTCCACTTT
>once|11|TRBV12-3/TRBV12-4|TRBJ2-2|NA
CASSPAGELFF
TGTGCCAGCAGTCCCGCCGGGGAGCTGTTTTTT
>NA|16|TRBV24-1|TRBJ2-1|TRBD1
CATSEPTGGSYNEQFF
TGTGCCACCAGTGAGCCGACAGGGGGCTCCTACAATGAGCAGTTCTTC
>NA|15|TRBV10-3|TRBJ1-4|TRBD1
CAISEGTARGEKLFF
TGTGCCATCAGTGAAGGGACAGCGAGGGGTGAAAAACTGTTTTTT
>NA|13|TRBV7-8|TRBJ2-7|NA
CASSAGSYYEQYF
TGTGCCAGCAGCGCAGGGTCTTACTACGAGCAGTACTTC
>NA|17|TRBV15|TRBJ2-2|TRBD1
CATSRGVGTGGHGELFF
TGTGCCACCAGCAGAGGTGTCGGGACAGGGGGACACGGGGAGCTGTTTTTT
>NA|13|TRBV19|TRBJ1-2|TRBD1
CASMRTGNYGYTF
TGTGCCAGTATGAGGACAGGGAACTATGGCTACACCTTC
>NA|15|TRBV7-9|TRBJ2-3|NA
CASSLAQGSTDTQYF
TGTGCCAGCAGCTTAGCACAGGGTAGCACAGATACGCAGTATTTT